This TCR beta chain appears in the sequencing data of a study of Ad26.COV2.S vaccination and SARS-CoV-2 variants. For the study at large: Within the COV1001 Ad26.COV2.S trial arm, the donor was enrolled.

Concerning this clone itself: Its antigen is unidentified.

Treatment here: about 20 received Ad26.COV2.S at low or high dose, single or two shots; five or six received placebo; per-sample allocation not given. The investigators took samples on day 63 after the first vaccine or placebo injection. Points from the study as a whole: Post-vaccination breadth of spike-specific CD8+ and CD4+ T cell responses was reportedly substantial. Those who received vaccine or placebo ended up with similar non-spike TCR breadth.

The CDR3 is 16 amino acids. The V and J ends lost 1 base and 2 bases, in that order; junction bases with no gene match: 6. Per the germline V gene, CDR1 is SGHKS and CDR2 is YYEKEE (reference sequence). Only in-frame clones appear in the TCRdb table, and some are missing; sequencing was by immunoSEQ multiplex PCR. Among around 370,000 clones, roughly 85% were seen once, and the ten largest hold 2.5% to 3.5%. Sequencing used peripheral blood, obtained in a trial of Ad26.COV2.S vaccine versus placebo. This sequence was found in a person aged 18 to 65 who received the Ad26.COV2.S COVID-19 vaccine or a placebo. The rearrangement joins TRBV5-5 to TRBJ2-1; TRBD2 agrees at 7 bases. CDR3 DNA sequence: TGTGCCAGCAGCTTGTTGGCGGGAGCGACCTACAATGAGCAGTTCTTC. It specifies CASSLLAGATYNEQFF.